This record concerns one T cell receptor (beta chain) sequence. What it binds is not known. The entry originates in a study of glioma-infiltrating T cells. Across the study: Glioblastomas were WHO grade IV, sampled at first diagnosis; low-grade were grade II. Presurgical dexamethasone in glioma patients lasted six or fewer days. Study outcomes and limitations: Tissue-blood divergence was below expectation in non-neoplastic patients, above in gliomas. Shared blood CDR3 signature motifs marked patients with low tissue-blood divergence.

Amplification of TCR alpha and beta CDR3 regions from RNA used iRepertoire nested multiplex PCR. TCRdb reprocessed the multiplex PCR reads via MiXCR and lists one record per CDR3 protein. The sample consists of 300,000 to 400,000 distinct CDR3 sequences, less than 50% of them appearing once. This clonotype was sampled from a human donor with low-grade glioma or glioblastoma, undergoing nonglioma brain surgery, or in good health (not recorded which). The sample was glioma tissue, nonneoplastic brain tissue, or PBMCs (not recorded which).

The CDR3 DNA follows: TGTGCCACTAGCCCTAGCGGGAGTTTCAGTGAGCAGTTCTTC. This codes for CATSPSGSFSEQFF. J is TRBJ2-1 and V is TRBV24-1, with TRBD2 identical over 10 bases. From germline, CDR1 is KGHDR and CDR2 SFDVKD. The CDR3 totals 14 residues. J gave up 9 bases and V 10 bases, and 11 bases lay outside the gene matches.